Listed below are T cell receptor beta chains from one sample, sequenced in a study of T-cell memory formation after mild COVID-19. TCRdb processed the 5' RACE reads anew with MiXCR; each CDR3 protein has one entry. The table records roughly 130,000 distinct CDR3 sequences, roughly 6.2% of them present only once. Sequencing input: PBMCs or a T cell subset sorted from them (not recorded which). These receptors originate from an adult woman who had mild COVID-19 (a few samples of this study predate the infection). Cell type and time point are not known. CDR3s include the opening cysteine and the closing phenylalanine or tryptophan. A D gene is named only where the DNA matches it firmly. A row's size may be missing; if present it is once, few, many or a size class.

D gene,clone size,V gene,J gene,CDR3 DNA,CDR3 protein
NA,NA,TRBV18,TRBJ2-1,TGTGCCAGCTCAGAGGACACCTACAATGAGCAGTTCTTC,CASSEDTYNEQFF
TRBD1,few,TRBV25-1,TRBJ2-1,TGTGCCAGCAGCATTCCCGGGACAGGGCGCAATGAGCAGTTCTTC,CASSIPGTGRNEQFF
NA,few,TRBV20-1,TRBJ2-1,TGCAGTGCTAGCCAGAACTACAATGAGCAGTTCTTC,CSASQNYNEQFF
NA,few,TRBV7-2,TRBJ1-2,TGTGCCAGCAGCTTAGTATCGGGGGACTCCTATGGCTACACCTTC,CASSLVSGDSYGYTF
NA,NA,TRBV12-3/TRBV12-4,TRBJ1-1,TGTGCCAGCAGTTGGGGTAGCACTGAAGCTTTCTTT,CASSWGSTEAFF
NA,NA,TRBV20-1,TRBJ2-7,TGCAGTGCTAAGAGTCCCTGGGGTTCCTACGAGCAGTACTTC,CSAKSPWGSYEQYF
NA,few,TRBV12-3/TRBV12-4,TRBJ2-1,TGTGCCAGCATAGGGGACGTAGGCAATGAGCAGTTCTTC,CASIGDVGNEQFF
NA,few,TRBV7-6,TRBJ1-6,TGTGCCAGCACTTGGCTCGTAGGGAATTCACCCCTCCACTTT,CASTWLVGNSPLHF
TRBD1,many,TRBV5-5,TRBJ1-1,TGTGCCAGCAGCTTGGGACAGGGGGCTATGAGGACTGAAGCTTTCTTT,CASSLGQGAMRTEAFF
NA,many,TRBV12-3/TRBV12-4,TRBJ1-1,TGTGCCAGCAGTCCTAGGGCCCTGAACACTGAAGCTTTCTTT,CASSPRALNTEAFF
NA,many,TRBV4-2,TRBJ2-3,TGTGCCAGCAGCCAACGGATTAGGACACGGACAGATACGCAGTATTTT,CASSQRIRTRTDTQYF
TRBD2,few,TRBV29-1,TRBJ2-1,TGCAGCGTTTACATTGGCGGGAGAGGGGTTGAGCAGTTCTTC,CSVYIGGRGVEQFF
NA,many,TRBV18,TRBJ1-6,TGTGCCAGCTCACCCACAGGCTCCTATAATTCACCCCTCCACTTT,CASSPTGSYNSPLHF
NA,many,TRBV18,TRBJ1-3,TGTGCCAGCTCACCACGGGACACGCTGGACACCATATATTTT,CASSPRDTLDTIYF
NA,few,TRBV5-5,TRBJ1-1,TGTGCCAGCAGCGTAGGGGCGAACACTGAAGCTTTCTTT,CASSVGANTEAFF
TRBD1,few,TRBV7-9,TRBJ2-5,TGTGCCAGCAGCCTGCGGACAGGGGGAATCGAGACCCAGTACTTC,CASSLRTGGIETQYF
TRBD2,many,TRBV15,TRBJ2-7,TGTGCCACCAGCTTCACGGGAGGAGACCTCTACGAGCAGTACTTC,CATSFTGGDLYEQYF
NA,few,TRBV7-9,TRBJ2-7,TGTGCCAGCAGCTTAGCAGGAGGGATTGTGCGCGAGCAGTACTTC,CASSLAGGIVREQYF
NA,many,TRBV19,TRBJ2-1,TGTGCCAGTAGTAAGACGAACTACAATGAGCAGTTCTTC,CASSKTNYNEQFF
NA,many,TRBV5-1,TRBJ1-1,TGCGCCAGCAGCCTCCTTTGGACGAACACTGAAGCTTTCTTT,CASSLLWTNTEAFF